A single sample gave rise to the 8 T cell receptor beta chains below, sequenced in a study of cytomegalovirus exposure and HLA in healthy donors. TCRdb's table, derived via immunoSEQ multiplex PCR, lists solely in-frame clones and lacks some. This sample has fewer than 150,000 clones, with about 82% found just once. Sequencing used PBMCs. These receptors were collected from a man between 18 and 29 years old in good health and CMV-seronegative.

The J gene is TRBJ2-1, the V gene TRBV7-9; 10 bases map to TRBD2. The CDR3 sequence is 16 residues long. CDR1 is SEHNR, CDR2 FQNEAQ, per germline (reference sequence). V lost 5 bases to trimming and J lost 5 bases; unmatched junction nucleotides: 9. This CDR3 is CASSPPGTSVNNEQFF. The CDR3 nucleotides read TGTGCCAGCAGCCCCCCGGGGACTAGCGTTAACAATGAGCAGTTCTTC.

The chain is built from TRBV5-6 and TRBJ2-2, with D hard to call. Trimming took 0 bases from V and 6 from J, leaving 9 bases between them. CDR3 size: 14 residues. CDR1 and CDR2 (germline): SGHDT, YYEEEE. The CDR3 spells CASSLVTRAGELFF. For the CDR3, the DNA is TGTGCCAGCAGCTTGGTGACTCGAGCCGGGGAGCTGTTTTTT.

The gene calls are TRBV5-6 and TRBJ2-2, with D possibly TRBD2 on 5 matching bases. The V and J ends lost 4 bases and 2 bases respectively, with 9 bases between them. Germline V gene lookup returns CDR1 SGHDT and CDR2 YYEEEE. The CDR3 contains 14 residues. Written as DNA, the CDR3 is TGTGCCAGCAGCGGCGGGCTTAACACCGGGGAGCTGTTTTTT. This gives the protein CASSGGLNTGELFF.

The J gene is TRBJ2-7, the V gene TRBV27; 12 bases fit TRBD2. Trimming removed 2 bases from V and 6 bases from J; junction bases left unmatched: 2. The CDR3 runs 14 residues. Germline lookup yields CDR1 MNHEY and CDR2 SMNVEV (reference sequence). CDR3 sequence: CASSLLLAGGEQYF. The CDR3 region has the DNA TGTGCCAGCAGTTTACTACTAGCGGGAGGCGAGCAGTACTTC.

The chain has TRBV4-2 and TRBJ1-4; D may be TRBD1 (5 bases). Germline CDR1 reads LGHNA; CDR2 reads YNFKEQ. The ends were cut back, 4 bases at V and 5 bases at J, with 17 bases in the middle. CDR3 length: 16 amino acids. This CDR3 is CASSRRGGGGNEKLFF. CDR3 DNA sequence: TGTGCCAGCAGCCGAAGGGGAGGAGGCGGAAATGAAAAACTGTTTTTT.

This chain links TRBV2 with TRBJ2-1; 14 bases are a match to TRBD2. V shed 10 bases and J 6 bases; nucleotides not matched to a gene: 5. From germline, CDR1 is SNHLY and CDR2 FYNNEI. The length of the CDR3 is 14 residues. Here the CDR3 reads CATGLAGGLNEQFF. DNA of the CDR3: TGTGCCACTGGACTAGCGGGGGGCCTCAATGAGCAGTTCTTC. Together with reference TRBV2 and TRBJ2-1, the CDR3 gives the full variable domain: EPEVTQTPSHQVTQMGQEVILRCVPISNHLYFYWYRQILGQKVEFLVSFYNNEISEKSEIFDDQFSVERPDGSNFTLKIRSTKLEDSAMYFCATGLAGGLNEQFFGPGTRLTVL.

This rearrangement joins TRBV30 to TRBJ1-5, with D possibly TRBD1 on 5 matching bases. This CDR3 has 15 residues. The V and J ends lost 0 bases and 6 bases respectively, with 15 bases between them. Germline CDR1 is GTSNPN and CDR2 is SVGIG (reference sequence). Written as DNA, the CDR3 is TGTGCCTGGAGTGTAACGAGTAGCAGGGCTCAGCCCCAGCATTTT. Residues: CAWSVTSSRAQPQHF.

This chain links TRBV5-1 with TRBJ2-1; D not resolved. Per germline, CDR1 SGHRS and CDR2 YFSETQ. Trimming shortened V by 1 base and J by 6 bases, and 5 bases separated the two germline ends. This CDR3 comprises 12 residues. The CDR3 here is CASSLNSNEQFF. The CDR3 region has the DNA TGCGCCAGCAGCTTGAACAGCAATGAGCAGTTCTTC.